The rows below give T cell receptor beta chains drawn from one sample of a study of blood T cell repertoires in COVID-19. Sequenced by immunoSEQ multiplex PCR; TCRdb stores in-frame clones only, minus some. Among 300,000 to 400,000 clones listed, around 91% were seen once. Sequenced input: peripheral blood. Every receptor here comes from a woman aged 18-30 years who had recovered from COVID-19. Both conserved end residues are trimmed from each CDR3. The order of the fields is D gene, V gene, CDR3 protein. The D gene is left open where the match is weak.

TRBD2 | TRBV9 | ASSVAWSSGAGRSEQF
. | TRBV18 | ASSPTRQGELF
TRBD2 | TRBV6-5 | ASSYPTSGEETQY
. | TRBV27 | ASSLYRGSGNTIY
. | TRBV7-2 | ASSFSRGSTDTQY
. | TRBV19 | ASSLPVRVGANVLT
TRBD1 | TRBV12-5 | ASGLDRGSTDTQY
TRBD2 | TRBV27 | ASSLGLDKETQY
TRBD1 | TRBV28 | ASSNDRVYGYT
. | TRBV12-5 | ASGLGPRQFGTDTQY
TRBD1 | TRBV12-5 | ASGLPGQGYNEQF
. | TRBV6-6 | ASSSRANTEAF
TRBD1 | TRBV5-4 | ASSATGMGKETQY
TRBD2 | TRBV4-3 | ASSRLGLAVYNEQF
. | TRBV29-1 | SVEPGNTEAF
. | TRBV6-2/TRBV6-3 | ASSYWAVAGTNTGELF
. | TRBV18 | ASSAENEQF
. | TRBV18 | ASSPITGGMTETQY
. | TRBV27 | ASSLAVTGELF